This TCR beta chain was recovered during a study of T cell responses to AZD1222 COVID-19 vaccine. Study outcomes and limitations: Repertoire collection took place solely once the T cell response had peaked. The study identified only a handful of AZD1222 recipients as seropositive at baseline.

The V and J ends lost 5 bases and 2 bases respectively, with 15 bases between them. This CDR3 is built from 15 residues. Germline V gene data show CDR1 as SGHAT and CDR2 as FQNNGV. Remarks on this clone: Antigen: not known.

The method was immunoSEQ multiplex PCR; TCRdb's version includes in-frame clones alone and lacks a portion of them. This sample has about 180,000 clones, with 88% found just once. The source material was peripheral blood, sampled on day 0 of AZD1222 vaccination. The source of this sequence is an adult in good health. V and J are TRBV11-2 and TRBJ1-1; D possibly corresponds to TRBD1 (6 bases). The CDR3 spells CASSNGGTPNTEAFF. CDR3 bases: TGTGCCAGCAGCAACGGCGGGACACCTAACACTGAAGCTTTCTTT.